This TCR beta chain came from a study of shared T cell receptors in the human thymus (dated by TCRdb to 2020 to 2023). For the study in its entirety: The study examined how self-reactive, shared T-cell receptor alpha chains are generated in the human thymus.

CDR1 is given as SQVTM and CDR2 as ANQGSEA, both from the germline V gene. The germline ends are 17 bases apart after V is trimmed by 5 bases and J by 4 bases. The CDR3 spans 14 residues, from the cysteine through the phenylalanine. Only the CDR3 DNA is retained, 42 bases long and in frame from the first base. Receptors were amplified or captured by the immunoSEQ multiplex PCR assay. TCRdb re-hosts the immuneACCESS table, in-frame sequences only. Its copies lack some clones; in the studies checked, an unresolved V gene accounts for under half of them, and the cause for the rest is not known. A total of hundreds of thousands of clones appear in this sample, around 87% of them only once. Of the sample, roughly 0.0094% falls within the top ten clones. Regarding this clone: The specificity of this receptor is unknown. Base-call qualities are not available, and no considerably larger clone is one nucleotide away.

The sample also formed part of further work on human thymus T cells. Drawing on the second study: Immunologically healthy infants undergoing open corrective cardiac surgery for congenital heart defects in Finland were used as donors. Thymus tissue was obtained as surgical resects removed during corrective cardiac surgery. V and J gene segment usage appeared biased in both thymic and peripheral blood repertoires. According to the related research, thymic TCR repertoires were highly overlapping among unrelated individuals. The study characterized TCR alpha and beta repertoires from under 10 infant thymus samples and a few related peripheral blood samples. Donor ages ranging from about 7 to 244 days were recorded, and about six male and a couple of female infants were included in the cohort. After being mechanically released from the tissue, thymocytes were kept at -70 degrees C in pellets of about 8.5-32 million cells. Genomic DNA was extracted from frozen cell pellets with a QIAsymphony instrument. The immunoSEQ multiplex PCR assay was used to amplify the TCRB and TCRAD loci from a standardized quantity of quality-controlled genomic DNA. The V(D)J region was spanned by amplicons of a length sufficient to cover the CDR3 and to identify V and J genes. The amplicons were sequenced on an Illumina platform via the commercial immunoSEQ service. Corrections for primer bias and sequencing errors followed previously described methods, while TCRAD and TCRB definitions were based on the IMGT database. immunoSEQ Analyzer 3.0 and VDJTools were used for repertoire analysis, which covered basic statistics, V/J segment usage, diversity estimates, rarefaction and pairwise overlap. Chao1, ChaoE, Efron-Thisted, Shannon and inverse Simpson indices were used to estimate diversity, which was also estimated on datasets down-sampled to the smallest sample. Repertoire overlap was determined by strict matching of CDR3 nucleotide sequence, V gene and J gene, and Jaccard-based multidimensional scaling clustering was applied. Thymus samples yielded on average about 810,000 unique TCRB clonotypes, compared with some 89,000 from blood samples.

Recombination joined TRBV29-1 with TRBJ1-1, with the D gene call left open. Sequenced: thymocytes. The receptor's source is a boy under two years old with a congenital heart defect. Donor details come from another sample of the same person, matched by shared clones. The CDR3: CSVSLTGVGTEAFF. The DNA sequence reads TGCAGCGTTTCTTTGACCGGGGTTGGCACTGAAGCTTTCTTT.